These 24 T cell receptor beta chains were all obtained from the same sample, sequenced in a study of T cells in Graves' hyperthyroidism and ophthalmopathy. The investigators amplified TCR beta CDR3 regions from RNA transcripts. The HTBI primer set was used in a first-round RT-PCR of the TCR CDR3. TCRdb passed the multiplex PCR reads through MiXCR, listing each CDR3 protein once. The sample records about 580,000 distinct CDR3 sequences, about 14% being singletons. Sequenced input: blood. The receptors derive from a woman aged 25-40 years with Graves' hyperthyroidism that later progressed to Graves' ophthalmopathy.

The chain links TRBV6-2 or TRBV6-3 to TRBJ2-1; the D gene is possibly TRBD2 (7 bases). There are 14 residues in the CDR3. The V end was cut by 6 bases, the J end by 10 bases, with 19 bases between. Germline CDR1 MNHEY, CDR2 SVGEGT. The CDR3 DNA follows: TGTGCCAGCAGCTTAGGGGGGAGGGCCGTGGAGCAGTTCTTC. Translated, it gives CASSLGGRAVEQFF.

This rearrangement joins TRBV11-2 to TRBJ1-4; 7 bases are shared with TRBD1. There are 17 residues in the CDR3. Germline loops: CDR1 SGHAT, CDR2 FQNNGV. V lost 7 bases and J lost 8; bases outside the gene matches: 19. The CDR3 nucleotides are TGTGCCAGCATCCTAGGGGAGGCCGGGACAGAGAACGAAAAACTGTTTTTT. It encodes CASILGEAGTENEKLFF.

The table lists this clonotype with many counts. The CDR3 loop reads CASERAGGGDEQYF. The CDR3, as DNA: TGTGCTAGTGAAAGAGCGGGAGGAGGGGATGAGCAGTACTTC. The chain employs TRBV12-5 and TRBJ2-7, with TRBD2 matching 9 bases. Per germline, CDR1 LGHNT and CDR2 FRNRAP. The junction had 11 bases not matched to a gene; V was cut back by 7 bases and J by 7 bases. CDR3 length: 14 residues.

The J gene is TRBJ1-2, the V gene TRBV7-9, with 8 bases lining up with TRBD1. The junction had 20 bases not matched to a gene; V was cut back by 6 bases and J by 2 bases. Germline loops: CDR1 SEHNR, CDR2 FQNEAQ (reference sequence). The length of the CDR3 is 19 residues. Here the CDR3 reads CASSSTPRTGTVPNYGYTF. The CDR3 bases are TGTGCCAGCAGTTCCACCCCCAGGACAGGGACCGTGCCGAACTATGGCTACACCTTC.

At least ten counts were recorded for this clonotype. J is TRBJ2-7 and V is TRBV12-3 or TRBV12-4, with 11 bases fitting TRBD2. Trimming removed 5 bases from V and 6 bases from J; junction bases left unmatched: 6. The CDR3 has 14 residues. This chain's CDR3 is CASSEVAGGIEQYF. As DNA, the CDR3 is TGTGCCAGCAGTGAGGTAGCGGGAGGGATCGAGCAGTACTTC.

This clonotype has ten or more counts. V and J are TRBV11-3 and TRBJ2-1; the D gene could be TRBD1 or TRBD2 (5 bases each). V was cut by 3 bases and J by 8 bases, with 11 bases left in between. Germline values: CDR1 SGHNT, CDR2 YENEEA. The CDR3 loop spans 13 amino acids. CDR3 amino acids: CASSLAGRDEQFF. Written as DNA, the CDR3 is TGTGCCAGCAGCTTGGCAGGGCGGGATGAGCAGTTCTTC.

This clonotype appeared a few times. This sequence joins TRBV30 and TRBJ2-7; D tentatively reads TRBD1 or TRBD2 (5 bases each). Trimming took off 4 bases at V and 3 bases at J, with 13 bases between the two ends. The CDR3 loop spans 13 amino acids. The germline V gene has CDR1 GTSNPN and CDR2 SVGIG (reference sequence). Written as DNA, the CDR3 is TGTGCCTGGACCTCGGGGCCGCACTACGAGCAGTACTTC. This translates into CAWTSGPHYEQYF. Combining the CDR3 with reference TRBV30 and TRBJ2-7 gives the whole variable domain SQTIHQWPATLVQPVGSPLSLECTVEGTSNPNLYWYRQAAGRGLQLLFYSVGIGQISSEVPQNLSASRPQDRQFILSSKKLLLSDSGFYLCAWTSGPHYEQYFGPGTRLTVT.

V usage is TRBV6-5 and J usage is TRBJ1-6; tentative D call: TRBD1 (5 bases). The CDR3 consists of 14 residues. Germline CDR1 MNHEY, CDR2 SVGAGI. Deletions cut 3 bases from V and 10 bases from J, with 13 bases between. This CDR3 reads CASSYKGSGSPLHF. The CDR3 DNA is TGTGCCAGCAGTTATAAGGGGTCTGGATCACCCCTCCACTTT.

This clonotype was seen at least ten times. The V call is TRBV20-1, the J call TRBJ1-3; the match to TRBD1 covers 7 bases. Germline V CDR1 and CDR2: DFQATT, SNEGSKA (reference sequence). J lost 2 bases, V lost 5 bases, and 15 bases had no gene match. The CDR3 spans 17 residues. The chain's CDR3 is CSARQGRIEKTGNTIYF. In DNA form, the CDR3 reads TGCAGTGCTCGACAGGGACGGATAGAGAAAACTGGAAACACCATATATTTT.

This clonotype was seen repeatedly, ten times or more. In DNA, the CDR3 is TGTGCCAGCAGCCCAGGACTTGGAGCTTTCTTT. This codes for CASSPGLGAFF. The chain employs TRBV7-9 and TRBJ1-1; no clear D gene. V gave up 5 bases and J gave up 10 bases, with 11 bases separating them. Germline V CDR1 and CDR2: SEHNR, FQNEAQ (reference sequence). This CDR3 is 11 amino acids long.

This rearrangement joins TRBV12-3 or TRBV12-4 to TRBJ2-1; 13 bases fit TRBD2. V dropped 6 bases and J dropped 0; count of bases not matched to a gene: 8. This CDR3 comprises 18 residues. In nucleotides, the CDR3 is TGTGCCAGCAGGGGGACTAGCGGGACTGTCCCCTCCTACAATGAGCAGTTCTTC. Protein: CASRGTSGTVPSYNEQFF.

The chain uses TRBV12-5 and TRBJ2-6, with unresolved D. Germline V gives CDR1 LGHNT, CDR2 FRNRAP. This CDR3 comprises 20 residues. The ends were cut back, 0 bases at V and 0 bases at J, with 18 bases in the middle. The CDR3 coding sequence is TGTGCTAGTGGTTTGGTATCACAGAGTTATCAGGCCTCTGGGGCCAACGTCCTGACTTTC. Amino acids: CASGLVSQSYQASGANVLTF.

In its sample, this clonotype was seen many times. V usage is TRBV2 and J usage is TRBJ2-2; D possibly corresponds to TRBD1 (5 bases). The germline V and J ends were trimmed by 3 bases and 7 bases, with 15 bases remaining between them. This CDR3 is built from 15 residues. Germline values: CDR1 SNHLY, CDR2 FYNNEI. In DNA form, the CDR3 reads TGTGCCAGCAGTGACAGGGTTCCCTCGGGCGGGGAGCTGTTTTTT. Protein product: CASSDRVPSGGELFF.

This clonotype came up a few times. The chain carries TRBV18 and TRBJ2-2; tentatively, D is TRBD2 (5 bases). Deletions cut 0 bases from V and 5 bases from J, with 19 bases between. Germline V gene lookup returns CDR1 KGHSH and CDR2 LQKENI. The CDR3 runs to 18 residues. The CDR3 sequence is CASSPPVSYTSGTGELFF. The CDR3 DNA is TGTGCCAGCTCACCACCGGTTAGCTACACCTCGGGAACCGGGGAGCTGTTTTTT.

Ten or more counts support this clonotype. The chain couples TRBV11-3 to TRBJ2-2, with D unclear. CDR3 length: 16 residues. Germline CDR1 reads SGHNT; CDR2 reads YENEEA. Trimming took off 0 bases at V and 5 bases at J, with 13 bases between the two ends. The CDR3 nucleotides read TGTGCCAGCAGCTTAGATCCAGGCAGCGAGACCGGGGAGCTGTTTTTT. It translates to CASSLDPGSETGELFF. The complete variable domain, with remaining parts taken from reference TRBV11-3 and TRBJ2-2, reads EAGVVQSPRYKIIEKKQPVAFWCNPISGHNTLYWYLQNLGQGPELLIRYENEEAVDDSQLPKDRFSAERLKGVDSTLKIQPAELGDSAVYLCASSLDPGSETGELFFGEGSRLTVL.

This clonotype was seen repeatedly, ten times or more. This rearrangement joins TRBV28 to TRBJ2-3, with 11 bases fitting TRBD2. V shed 7 bases, J shed 4 bases, and the junction held 10 bases outside the gene matches. Germline CDR1 reads MDHEN; CDR2 reads SYDVKM. This CDR3 has 16 amino acids. Here the CDR3 DNA reads TGTGCCAGCACCCTGGGGCTAGCGGGAGGAGCAGATACGCAGTATTTT. It translates to CASTLGLAGGADTQYF.

This clonotype has a handful of counts. The chain is built from TRBV5-1 and TRBJ2-7; TRBD2 matches 10 bases. Germline CDR1 is SGHRS and CDR2 is YFSETQ. This CDR3 comprises 15 residues. With 2 bases clipped from V and 7 bases from J, the junction kept 9 bases outside the gene matches. CDR3 sequence: CASSFDTSGIGEQYF. CDR3 DNA sequence: TGCGCCAGCAGCTTTGATACTAGCGGGATAGGAGAGCAGTACTTC.

This clonotype showed up many times. The CDR3 bases are TGCGCCAGCAGCTTGGGGCACGGTGCAACTAATGAAAAACTGTTTTTT. It is translated as CASSLGHGATNEKLFF. The chain carries TRBV5-1 and TRBJ1-4; D unclear. Germline V CDR1 and CDR2: SGHRS, YFSETQ. V was pared by 0 bases and J by 0 bases, with 9 bases between. This CDR3 has 16 residues.

This clonotype appeared many times. The chain links TRBV20-1 to TRBJ1-1; the D is unclear. The germline V and J ends were trimmed by 3 bases and 0 bases, with 11 bases remaining between them. The V gene's germline CDR1 is DFQATT and CDR2 SNEGSKA (reference sequence). This CDR3 spans 14 amino acids. The CDR3 nucleotides read TGCAGTGCTAGTTTAGCGGGCGTGAACACTGAAGCTTTCTTT. It translates to CSASLAGVNTEAFF.

This clonotype was seen ten or more times. This chain joins TRBV2 and TRBJ1-2, with D perhaps TRBD1 (5 bases). Germline V gene lookup returns CDR1 SNHLY and CDR2 FYNNEI. The V and J ends lost 3 bases and 5 bases respectively, with 10 bases between them. The CDR3 covers 13 residues. The CDR3 DNA reads as TGTGCCAGCAGTGAGGGCGGGGGATATGGCTACACCTTC. Its translation: CASSEGGGYGYTF. Supplemented by reference TRBV2 and TRBJ1-2, the full variable domain reads EPEVTQTPSHQVTQMGQEVILRCVPISNHLYFYWYRQILGQKVEFLVSFYNNEISEKSEIFDDQFSVERPDGSNFTLKIRSTKLEDSAMYFCASSEGGGYGYTFGSGTRLTVV.

On this clonotype itself: With a much larger clone just one base away, this may be a read error. The rearrangement links TRBV7-2 to TRBJ2-7; 14 nucleotides agree with TRBD2. The CDR3 sequence is 17 residues long. V lost 1 base to trimming and J lost 9 bases; unmatched junction nucleotides: 11. In germline, CDR1 is SGHTA, CDR2 FQGNSA. Here the CDR3 reads CASSLVIRTSGRNGQYF. In DNA form, the CDR3 reads TGTGCCAGCAGCTTAGTAATACGGACTAGCGGGAGGAACGGGCAGTACTTC. Based on the CDR3 plus reference TRBV7-2 and TRBJ2-7, the full variable domain is GAGVSQSPSNKVTEKGKDVELRCDPISGHTALYWYRQSLGQGLEFLIYFQGNSAPDKSGLPSDRFSAERTGGSVSTLTIQRTQQEDSAVYLCASSLVIRTSGRNGQYFGPGTRLTVT.

The rearrangement uses TRBV12-3 or TRBV12-4 and TRBJ2-4; D is undetermined. V dropped 8 bases and J dropped 9 bases, with 14 bases sitting between them. The length of the CDR3 is 12 residues. Here the CDR3 reads CASSGREGIQYF. In nucleotides, the CDR3 is TGTGCCAGCTCGGGCAGAGAAGGCATTCAGTACTTC.

The chain couples TRBV12-5 to TRBJ2-1; 15 positions match TRBD2. J lost 9 bases, V lost 1 base, and 1 base had no gene match. The CDR3 runs to 15 residues. Per germline, CDR1 LGHNT and CDR2 FRNRAP. In nucleotides, the CDR3 is TGTGCTAGTGGTTTGGGGACTAGCGGGAGGGGTGAGCAGTTCTTC. Protein product: CASGLGTSGRGEQFF.

Only a few counts were recorded for this clonotype. The V and J genes are TRBV18 and TRBJ2-7; 8 bases are a match to TRBD1. This CDR3 comprises 17 residues. The V gene's germline CDR1 is KGHSH and CDR2 LQKENI. V lost 5 bases and J lost 3; bases outside the gene matches: 15. CDR3 nucleotide sequence: TGTGCCAGCTCATTGGAGGGGACAGGTACTGGGGTCTACGAGCAGTACTTC. It is translated as CASSLEGTGTGVYEQYF.